Listed below are T cell receptor beta chains from one sample, sequenced in a study of T-cell memory formation after mild COVID-19. MiXCR, applied by TCRdb to the 5' RACE reads, yields one record per CDR3 protein. Counted here are fewer than 500,000 distinct CDR3 sequences, 25% occurring once; the ten biggest clones make up around 13%. The sequenced sample consisted of PBMCs or a T cell subset sorted from them (not recorded which). These TCRs come from an adult woman who had mild COVID-19 (a few samples of this study predate the infection). Cell type and time point are not known. Both conserved end residues are part of each CDR3. The D gene is left open where the match is weak. Only part of the rows carry a size: once, few, many, or a class if the clone is expanded.

j_call clone_size d_call v_call cdr3_aa cdr3_nt
TRBJ2-5 few - TRBV7-8 CASSPRYGTVETQYF TGTGCCAGCAGCCCTCGGTACGGGACGGTAGAGACCCAGTACTTC
TRBJ2-3 - TRBD2 TRBV4-3 CASRPLAGTDTQYF TGCGCCAGCAGACCCCTAGCGGGAACAGATACGCAGTATTTT
TRBJ2-7 few - TRBV7-6 CASSLDEKGLIGQYF TGTGCCAGCAGCTTAGATGAGAAGGGTTTGATCGGGCAGTACTTC
TRBJ2-1 few TRBD2 TRBV20-1 CSAIAGDEQFF TGCAGTGCTATAGCGGGGGATGAGCAGTTCTTC
TRBJ2-2 few - TRBV7-2 CASIPGFPLTGELFF TGTGCCAGCATCCCGGGATTCCCTTTAACCGGGGAGCTGTTTTTT
TRBJ2-1 - TRBD2 TRBV9 CASSVGGGRLAGEEQFF TGTGCCAGCAGCGTAGGGGGGGGTAGGCTAGCGGGAGAAGAGCAGTTCTTC
TRBJ2-5 - - TRBV4-1 CASSPLGLVGQETQYF TGCGCCAGCAGCCCCCTCGGGCTAGTTGGACAAGAGACCCAGTACTTC
TRBJ1-2 - TRBD1 TRBV12-3/TRBV12-4 CASSPKTGGGYTF TGTGCCAGCAGCCCTAAGACAGGGGGTGGCTACACCTTC
TRBJ2-5 many - TRBV12-3/TRBV12-4 CASRNRDQETQYF TGTGCCAGCAGGAACAGGGACCAAGAGACCCAGTACTTC
TRBJ2-7 - - TRBV30 CAWSSGAGKYEQYF TGTGCCTGGAGTTCAGGGGCCGGAAAGTACGAGCAGTACTTC